This note documents a single TCR beta chain sequence. The sample belongs to a study of blood T cell repertoires in COVID-19. Study as a whole: Nucleic acid was either cDNA or gDNA, and it came from T cells, B-cell-depleted T cells, or PBMCs.

This CDR3 is 15 amino acids long. Per germline, CDR1 SGHAT and CDR2 FQDESV (reference sequence). The J segment lost 8 bases and the V segment lost 5 bases, leaving 11 bases of the junction unmatched. Original processing notes: Nucleated cell counts were estimated from reference gene primer amplification. Profiling relied on immunoSEQ multiplex PCR, and the TCRdb table lists in-frame clones only, not all of them. The V and J calls and clone size were taken over from that table, and D and trimming were inferred from the DNA. The sample shows 35,000 to 40,000 clones, 65% to 85% of them seen only once. The sequence was obtained from a man of 80 years or more with active or convalescent COVID-19. This rearrangement joins TRBV11-1 to TRBJ2-1; 8 bases are a match to TRBD1. What was sequenced was peripheral blood. DNA of the CDR3: TGTGCCAGCAGCCTAGTGGCACAGGGGGTCCATGAGCAGTTCTTC. This encodes CASSLVAQGVHEQFF.